This passage covers 19 T cell receptor beta chains from one sample sequenced in a study of blood T cell repertoires in COVID-19. Method: immunoSEQ multiplex PCR; TCRdb's copy keeps in-frame clones and lacks some. The sample consists of about 200,000 clones, roughly 77% of them appearing once. The sample was PBMCs or T cells enriched from blood (not recorded which). The receptors here all came from a woman between 50 and 59 years old with acute COVID-19.

The rearrangement joins TRBV27 to TRBJ1-1; D is unclear. The germline V gene has CDR1 MNHEY and CDR2 SMNVEV (reference sequence). CDR3 size: 13 residues. The V and J ends lost 6 bases and 4 bases respectively, with 12 bases between them. The CDR3 reads CASSLLEGTEAFF. CDR3 nucleotides: TGTGCCAGCAGCCTTCTGGAGGGCACTGAAGCTTTCTTT.

V gene TRBV10-3 combines with J gene TRBJ2-1; 7 bases agree with TRBD1. Germline assignment: CDR1 ENHRY and CDR2 SYGVKD. The trim removed 6 bases at V and 2 bases at J, leaving 10 bases unmatched. The CDR3 extends over 16 amino acids. The chain's CDR3 is CAISPDREEPYNEQFF. The CDR3, as DNA: TGTGCCATCAGCCCCGACAGGGAAGAACCCTACAATGAGCAGTTCTTC.

The gene calls are TRBV5-6 and TRBJ1-2; TRBD1 matches 7 bases. The junction had 7 bases not matched to a gene; V was cut back by 4 bases and J by 4 bases. Looked up from germline, CDR1 is SGHDT and CDR2 is YYEEEE. The CDR3 has 14 residues. CDR3 amino acids: CASSQVDRAYGYTF. DNA of the CDR3: TGTGCCAGCAGCCAAGTAGACAGGGCCTATGGCTACACCTTC.

This chain connects TRBV18 to TRBJ2-1; 14 positions agree with TRBD2. Per germline, CDR1 KGHSH and CDR2 LQKENI. The CDR3 totals 22 residues. The V gene end was trimmed by 2 bases and the J gene end by 0 bases; junction bases not matched to a gene: 15. DNA for the CDR3: TGTGCCAGCTCACCATTCTCTCTTGATCGGACTAGCGGGGGGAACTCCTACAATGAGCAGTTCTTC. Translated: CASSPFSLDRTSGGNSYNEQFF.

In this sample, this clone turned up a few times. J is TRBJ1-6 and V is TRBV7-2; perhaps TRBD1 as D (6 bases). V lost 5 bases and J lost 5, with 16 bases in between. Germline loops: CDR1 SGHTA, CDR2 FQGNSA. The CDR3 covers 16 residues. CDR3 nucleotide sequence: TGTGCCAGCAGCCATGGACAGTTTATCCATAATTCACCCCTCCACTTT. Protein product: CASSHGQFIHNSPLHF. The whole variable domain, filled in from reference TRBV7-2 and TRBJ1-6, reads GAGVSQSPSNKVTEKGKDVELRCDPISGHTALYWYRQSLGQGLEFLIYFQGNSAPDKSGLPSDRFSAERTGGSVSTLTIQRTQQEDSAVYLCASSHGQFIHNSPLHFGNGTRLTVT.

The chain uses TRBV5-1 and TRBJ1-1; D possibly corresponds to TRBD1 (5 bases). Germline-derived CDR1 and CDR2 are SGHRS and YFSETQ. The CDR3 has 14 residues. V lost 4 bases and J 0 bases, leaving 10 bases between the germline ends. The CDR3 sequence: CASSLTTVNTEAFF. CDR3 bases: TGCGCCAGCAGCCTCACGACAGTGAACACTGAAGCTTTCTTT.

The chain uses TRBV3-1 (or the pseudogene TRBV3-2) and TRBJ2-5, with D hard to call. The CDR3 totals 15 residues. The germline V gene encodes CDR1 LGHDT and CDR2 YNNKEL (reference sequence). The V and J ends lost 4 bases and 0 bases respectively, with 12 bases between them. In DNA, the CDR3 is TGTGCCAGCAGCCTGCGAGAGCATAACCAAGAGACCCAGTACTTC. Its translation is CASSLREHNQETQYF.

The rearrangement uses TRBV5-1 and TRBJ2-5, with D perhaps matching TRBD1 (6 bases). Germline V lookup: CDR1 SGHRS, CDR2 YFSETQ. The V and J ends lost 4 bases and 4 bases respectively, with 17 bases between them. The CDR3 sequence is 15 residues long. This chain's CDR3 is CASSPDGTTTETQYF. In nucleotides, the CDR3 is TGCGCCAGCAGCCCGGACGGGACAACGACAGAGACCCAGTACTTC.

The CDR3 loop reads CASSQDLGQNSNQPQHF. The CDR3 region has the DNA TGTGCCAGCAGCCAAGATCTAGGACAGAATAGCAATCAGCCCCAGCATTTT. The V and J genes are TRBV3-1 (or the pseudogene TRBV3-2) and TRBJ1-5; a weak D match, TRBD1 (6 bases). The germline V gene encodes CDR1 LGHDT and CDR2 YNNKEL (reference sequence). The CDR3 spans 17 residues. Trimming shortened V by 0 bases and J by 0 bases, and 12 bases separated the two germline ends.

This clone was observed a few times. The chain couples TRBV9 to TRBJ2-3, with a possible D match to TRBD1 (6 bases). Trimming pared 2 bases from V and 1 base from J, leaving 11 bases between. This CDR3 region has 15 residues. CDR1 and CDR2 (germline): SGDLS, YYNGEE. The CDR3 region is CASSVLPGGTDTQYF. CDR3 DNA: TGTGCCAGCAGCGTCCTTCCAGGGGGCACAGATACGCAGTATTTT.

The CDR3 nucleotides are TGTGCCAGCAATGACAGGAATAGCAATCAGCCCCAGCATTTT. This gives the protein CASNDRNSNQPQHF. The chain combines TRBV28 with TRBJ1-5; D might be TRBD1 (6 bases). Trimming took off 7 bases at V and 0 bases at J, with 10 bases between the two ends. Germline-derived CDR1 and CDR2 are MDHEN and SYDVKM. This CDR3 is built from 14 residues.

This chain uses TRBV2 with TRBJ2-1; 9 positions agree with TRBD1. V was clipped by 7 bases and J by 3 bases; unmatched bases: 1. CDR1 SNHLY and CDR2 FYNNEI come from the germline V gene. The CDR3 is made up of 13 amino acids. The CDR3 protein is CASTGQGYNEQFF. CDR3 nucleotide sequence: TGTGCCAGCACGGGACAGGGCTACAATGAGCAGTTCTTC.

The chain links TRBV2 to TRBJ2-5; no clear D gene. CDR3 size: 14 residues. V lost 2 bases, J lost 1 base, and 8 bases lay in between. Germline CDR1 SNHLY, CDR2 FYNNEI. This CDR3 reads CASSESQVQETQYF. The CDR3 DNA follows: TGTGCCAGCAGTGAAAGCCAGGTCCAAGAGACCCAGTACTTC.

V is TRBV28 and J is TRBJ1-5, with TRBD1 identical over 8 bases. In germline, CDR1 is MDHEN, CDR2 SYDVKM. With V trimmed by 3 bases and J by 3 bases, 4 bases remained unmatched. The CDR3 runs 15 residues. The CDR3 nucleotides read TGTGCCAGCAGTTTCGACAGGGGAATCAATCAGCCCCAGCATTTT. Its translation: CASSFDRGINQPQHF. Variable domain in full (rest from reference TRBV28 and TRBJ1-5): DVKVTQSSRYLVKRTGEKVFLECVQDMDHENMFWYRQDPGLGLRLIYFSYDVKMKEKGDIPEGYSVSREKKERFSLILESASTNQTSMYLCASSFDRGINQPQHFGDGTRLSIL.

This clone has more than one count but fewer than ten. The rearrangement joins TRBV6-5 to TRBJ1-3, with D possibly being TRBD1 (5 bases). Per germline, CDR1 MNHEY and CDR2 SVGAGI. The CDR3 consists of 15 residues. V lost 6 bases to trimming and J lost 3 bases, with 15 bases between them. CDR3 in amino acids: CASRRGTGNGNTIYF. CDR3 in DNA: TGTGCCAGCAGGCGGGGGACGGGGAATGGAAACACCATATATTTT.

This chain uses TRBV5-1 with TRBJ2-1, with 7 bases aligning to TRBD1. The length of the CDR3 is 14 residues. With 3 bases clipped from V and 5 bases from J, the junction kept 5 bases outside the gene matches. Germline loops: CDR1 SGHRS, CDR2 YFSETQ. CDR3 protein: CASSSGQLNNEQFF. DNA of the CDR3: TGCGCCAGCAGCTCGGGACAGTTAAACAATGAGCAGTTCTTC.

This chain connects TRBV10-3 to TRBJ2-7; 7 bases align to TRBD1. This CDR3 contains 14 residues. Germline CDR1 ENHRY, CDR2 SYGVKD. Losses at the gene ends were 6 bases for V and 0 bases for J; bases not matched to a gene: 5. In nucleotides, the CDR3 is TGTGCCATCAGCCGGACAGGAAGCTCCTACGAGCAGTACGTC. Translated: CAISRTGSSYEQYV.

This sequence joins TRBV3-1 (or the pseudogene TRBV3-2) and TRBJ2-2; 9 bases line up with TRBD2. The length of the CDR3 is 15 residues. V lost 6 bases, J lost 3 bases, and 5 bases stayed unmatched. Germline CDR1 is LGHDT and CDR2 is YNNKEL (reference sequence). The CDR3 is CASSHRLADTGELFF. In DNA form, the CDR3 reads TGTGCCAGCAGTCACAGACTAGCGGACACCGGGGAGCTGTTTTTT.

The rearrangement uses TRBV11-2 and TRBJ1-1; no definite D call. The CDR3 contains 15 residues. V lost 0 bases and J lost 10, with 18 bases in between. Germline V gene data show CDR1 as SGHAT and CDR2 as FQNNGV. The CDR3 spells CASSLEGLRYRIAFF. In nucleotides, the CDR3 is TGTGCCAGCAGCTTAGAGGGCCTGAGATATAGAATAGCTTTCTTT.